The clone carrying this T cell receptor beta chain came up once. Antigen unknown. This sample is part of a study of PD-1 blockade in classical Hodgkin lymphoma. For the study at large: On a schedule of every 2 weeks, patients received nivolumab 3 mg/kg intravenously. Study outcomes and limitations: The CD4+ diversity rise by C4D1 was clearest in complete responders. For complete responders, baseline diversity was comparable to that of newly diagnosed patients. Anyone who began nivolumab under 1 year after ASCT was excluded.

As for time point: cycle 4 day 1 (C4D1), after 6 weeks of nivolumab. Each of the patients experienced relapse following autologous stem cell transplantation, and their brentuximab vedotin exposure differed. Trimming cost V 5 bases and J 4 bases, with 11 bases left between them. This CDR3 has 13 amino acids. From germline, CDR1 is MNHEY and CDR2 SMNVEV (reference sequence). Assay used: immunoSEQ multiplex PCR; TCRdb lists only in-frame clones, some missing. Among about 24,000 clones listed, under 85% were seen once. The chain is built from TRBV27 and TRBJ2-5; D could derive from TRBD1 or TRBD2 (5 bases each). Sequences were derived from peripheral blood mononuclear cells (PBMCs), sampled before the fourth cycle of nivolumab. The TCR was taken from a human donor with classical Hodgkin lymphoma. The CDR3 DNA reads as TGTGCCAGCAGTCCGCCAGGGAGAGAGACCCAGTACTTC. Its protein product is CASSPPGRETQYF.